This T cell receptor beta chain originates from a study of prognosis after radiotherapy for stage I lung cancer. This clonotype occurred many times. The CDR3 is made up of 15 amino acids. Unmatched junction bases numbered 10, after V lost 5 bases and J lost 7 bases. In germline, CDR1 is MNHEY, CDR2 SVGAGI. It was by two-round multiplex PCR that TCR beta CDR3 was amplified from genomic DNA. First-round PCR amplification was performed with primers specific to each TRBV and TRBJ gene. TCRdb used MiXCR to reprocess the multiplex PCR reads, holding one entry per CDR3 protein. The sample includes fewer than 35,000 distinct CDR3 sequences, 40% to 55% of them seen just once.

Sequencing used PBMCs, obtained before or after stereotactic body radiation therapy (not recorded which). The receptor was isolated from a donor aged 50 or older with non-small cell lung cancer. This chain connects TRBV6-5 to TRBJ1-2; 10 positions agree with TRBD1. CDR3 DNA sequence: TGTGCCAGCAGTACTCGGGACAGGGGTTACCTTGGCTACACCTTC. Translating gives CASSTRDRGYLGYTF.